A selection of T cell receptor beta chains follows, all from one sample in a study of T cells and Merkel cell carcinoma outcomes. Sequencing used immunoSEQ multiplex PCR; TCRdb keeps in-frame clones, though not all of them. The sample lists about 15,000 clones, 92% seen once, with 2% to 2.5% in the top ten. The sample was tumor tissue from Merkel cell carcinoma. Receptor source: a human donor with Merkel cell carcinoma. Both conserved end residues are part of each CDR3. The D gene is left open where the match is weak. Size values are once, few and many counts, or a class for expanded clones, and some rows have none.

J gene	CDR3 length	clone size	V gene	D gene	CDR3 DNA	CDR3 protein
TRBJ2-7	13	once	TRBV11-1	-	TGTGCCAGCAGCTTAGTTGGGGACTACGAGCAGTACTTC	CASSLVGDYEQYF
TRBJ2-7	15	-	TRBV9	TRBD1	TGTGCCAGCAGCGTAGGAAGGGACAGGGGGTACGAGCAGTACTTC	CASSVGRDRGYEQYF
TRBJ1-1	13	once	TRBV5-4	-	TGTGCCAGCAGCTTGCCCAGGGGTACTGAAGCTTTCTTT	CASSLPRGTEAFF
TRBJ1-2	12	-	TRBV6-5	-	TGTGCCAGCAGGAGGGGGGTTTGGGGCTACACCTTC	CASRRGVWGYTF
TRBJ1-2	15	-	TRBV7-9	TRBD1	TGTGCCAGCGAAATCCAGGGGGCGCCTAACTATGGCTACACCTTC	CASEIQGAPNYGYTF
TRBJ2-3	12	-	TRBV2	-	TGTGCCAGCAGTGATAGGGAAGTTACGCAGTATTTT	CASSDREVTQYF
TRBJ1-1	15	-	TRBV5-1	TRBD1	TGCGCCAGCAGCGGAAACAGGGGAACGGGAACTGAAGCTTTTTTT	CASSGNRGTGTEAFF
TRBJ2-5	13	-	TRBV5-1	-	TGCGCCAGCAGCCCACAGGGTGAAGAGACCCAGTACTTC	CASSPQGEETQYF
TRBJ2-3	13	-	TRBV5-1	-	TGCGCCAGCAGCTTAGAGCGTGCAGATACGCAGTATTTT	CASSLERADTQYF
TRBJ2-5	16	-	TRBV7-9	-	TGTGCCAGCAGCTTAGGGACCTCGGCGGGACAAGAGACCCAGTACTTC	CASSLGTSAGQETQYF
TRBJ2-5	16	-	TRBV4-3	-	TGCGCCAGCAGCCAAGAGACGGGGCTAGCGTGGGAGACTCAGTACTTC	CASSQETGLAWETQYF
TRBJ2-7	15	once	TRBV18	TRBD1	TGTGCCAGCTCCCCGTCCCGGGACAGTTCCTACGAGCAGTACTTC	CASSPSRDSSYEQYF
TRBJ2-2	13	-	TRBV5-1	-	TGCGCCAGCAGCTTGGCAGGGTTTGGGGAGCTGTTTTTT	CASSLAGFGELFF
TRBJ2-6	15	-	TRBV7-3	-	TGTGCCAGCAGTCCCCAATTCTCTGGGGCCAACGTCCTGACTTTC	CASSPQFSGANVLTF
TRBJ2-3	16	-	TRBV5-4	TRBD2	TGTGCCAGCAGCTTAGGCGGGGGGGTGTTCACAGATACGCAGTATTTT	CASSLGGGVFTDTQYF
TRBJ2-1	16	-	TRBV7-9	-	TGTGCCAGCAGCTTTCGGTCGGCGGGACTCTACAATGAGCAGTTCTTC	CASSFRSAGLYNEQFF
TRBJ1-4	14	-	TRBV5-1	-	TGCGCCAGCAGCTTGCGGGGGGATAATGAAAAACTGTTTTTT	CASSLRGDNEKLFF
TRBJ1-1	13	-	TRBV19	TRBD1	TGTGCCAGTAGTGTGACAGGGACCACTGAAGCTTTCTTT	CASSVTGTTEAFF
TRBJ2-1	15	-	TRBV5-1	TRBD2	TGCGCCAGCAGCTTGTATTCAGGGAGGGAAAATGAGCAGTTCTTC	CASSLYSGRENEQFF
TRBJ1-1	12	-	TRBV28	-	TGTGCCAGCAGTTTGGCGGGGAGAGGAGCTTTCTTT	CASSLAGRGAFF
TRBJ1-5	14	-	TRBV4-3	TRBD1	TGCGCCAGCAGCTACGGACAGGACAATCAGCCCCAGCATTTT	CASSYGQDNQPQHF
TRBJ2-3	14	-	TRBV2	-	TGTGCCAGCAGTGAAAAGTCGGAGTCAGATACGCAGTATTTT	CASSEKSESDTQYF
TRBJ2-7	12	-	TRBV6-1	-	TGTGCCAGCAGTGAGCAGATCTACGAGCAGTACTTC	CASSEQIYEQYF
TRBJ2-1	15	-	TRBV5-6	-	TGTGCCAGCAGCCTGACCGGGACTCTCTACAATGAGCAGTTCTTC	CASSLTGTLYNEQFF
TRBJ2-2	16	-	TRBV27	-	TGTGCCAGCGCCAGGGCCCCCTGGGTGGACACCGGGGAGCTGTTTTTT	CASARAPWVDTGELFF
TRBJ1-1	14	-	TRBV2	-	TGTGCCAGCACTGAGGTCATCCCGAACACTGAAGCTTTCTTT	CASTEVIPNTEAFF
TRBJ1-5	13	-	TRBV7-2	-	TGTGCCAGCAGCTTAGTAGGGGGGGCAGAACAGCATTTT	CASSLVGGAEQHF